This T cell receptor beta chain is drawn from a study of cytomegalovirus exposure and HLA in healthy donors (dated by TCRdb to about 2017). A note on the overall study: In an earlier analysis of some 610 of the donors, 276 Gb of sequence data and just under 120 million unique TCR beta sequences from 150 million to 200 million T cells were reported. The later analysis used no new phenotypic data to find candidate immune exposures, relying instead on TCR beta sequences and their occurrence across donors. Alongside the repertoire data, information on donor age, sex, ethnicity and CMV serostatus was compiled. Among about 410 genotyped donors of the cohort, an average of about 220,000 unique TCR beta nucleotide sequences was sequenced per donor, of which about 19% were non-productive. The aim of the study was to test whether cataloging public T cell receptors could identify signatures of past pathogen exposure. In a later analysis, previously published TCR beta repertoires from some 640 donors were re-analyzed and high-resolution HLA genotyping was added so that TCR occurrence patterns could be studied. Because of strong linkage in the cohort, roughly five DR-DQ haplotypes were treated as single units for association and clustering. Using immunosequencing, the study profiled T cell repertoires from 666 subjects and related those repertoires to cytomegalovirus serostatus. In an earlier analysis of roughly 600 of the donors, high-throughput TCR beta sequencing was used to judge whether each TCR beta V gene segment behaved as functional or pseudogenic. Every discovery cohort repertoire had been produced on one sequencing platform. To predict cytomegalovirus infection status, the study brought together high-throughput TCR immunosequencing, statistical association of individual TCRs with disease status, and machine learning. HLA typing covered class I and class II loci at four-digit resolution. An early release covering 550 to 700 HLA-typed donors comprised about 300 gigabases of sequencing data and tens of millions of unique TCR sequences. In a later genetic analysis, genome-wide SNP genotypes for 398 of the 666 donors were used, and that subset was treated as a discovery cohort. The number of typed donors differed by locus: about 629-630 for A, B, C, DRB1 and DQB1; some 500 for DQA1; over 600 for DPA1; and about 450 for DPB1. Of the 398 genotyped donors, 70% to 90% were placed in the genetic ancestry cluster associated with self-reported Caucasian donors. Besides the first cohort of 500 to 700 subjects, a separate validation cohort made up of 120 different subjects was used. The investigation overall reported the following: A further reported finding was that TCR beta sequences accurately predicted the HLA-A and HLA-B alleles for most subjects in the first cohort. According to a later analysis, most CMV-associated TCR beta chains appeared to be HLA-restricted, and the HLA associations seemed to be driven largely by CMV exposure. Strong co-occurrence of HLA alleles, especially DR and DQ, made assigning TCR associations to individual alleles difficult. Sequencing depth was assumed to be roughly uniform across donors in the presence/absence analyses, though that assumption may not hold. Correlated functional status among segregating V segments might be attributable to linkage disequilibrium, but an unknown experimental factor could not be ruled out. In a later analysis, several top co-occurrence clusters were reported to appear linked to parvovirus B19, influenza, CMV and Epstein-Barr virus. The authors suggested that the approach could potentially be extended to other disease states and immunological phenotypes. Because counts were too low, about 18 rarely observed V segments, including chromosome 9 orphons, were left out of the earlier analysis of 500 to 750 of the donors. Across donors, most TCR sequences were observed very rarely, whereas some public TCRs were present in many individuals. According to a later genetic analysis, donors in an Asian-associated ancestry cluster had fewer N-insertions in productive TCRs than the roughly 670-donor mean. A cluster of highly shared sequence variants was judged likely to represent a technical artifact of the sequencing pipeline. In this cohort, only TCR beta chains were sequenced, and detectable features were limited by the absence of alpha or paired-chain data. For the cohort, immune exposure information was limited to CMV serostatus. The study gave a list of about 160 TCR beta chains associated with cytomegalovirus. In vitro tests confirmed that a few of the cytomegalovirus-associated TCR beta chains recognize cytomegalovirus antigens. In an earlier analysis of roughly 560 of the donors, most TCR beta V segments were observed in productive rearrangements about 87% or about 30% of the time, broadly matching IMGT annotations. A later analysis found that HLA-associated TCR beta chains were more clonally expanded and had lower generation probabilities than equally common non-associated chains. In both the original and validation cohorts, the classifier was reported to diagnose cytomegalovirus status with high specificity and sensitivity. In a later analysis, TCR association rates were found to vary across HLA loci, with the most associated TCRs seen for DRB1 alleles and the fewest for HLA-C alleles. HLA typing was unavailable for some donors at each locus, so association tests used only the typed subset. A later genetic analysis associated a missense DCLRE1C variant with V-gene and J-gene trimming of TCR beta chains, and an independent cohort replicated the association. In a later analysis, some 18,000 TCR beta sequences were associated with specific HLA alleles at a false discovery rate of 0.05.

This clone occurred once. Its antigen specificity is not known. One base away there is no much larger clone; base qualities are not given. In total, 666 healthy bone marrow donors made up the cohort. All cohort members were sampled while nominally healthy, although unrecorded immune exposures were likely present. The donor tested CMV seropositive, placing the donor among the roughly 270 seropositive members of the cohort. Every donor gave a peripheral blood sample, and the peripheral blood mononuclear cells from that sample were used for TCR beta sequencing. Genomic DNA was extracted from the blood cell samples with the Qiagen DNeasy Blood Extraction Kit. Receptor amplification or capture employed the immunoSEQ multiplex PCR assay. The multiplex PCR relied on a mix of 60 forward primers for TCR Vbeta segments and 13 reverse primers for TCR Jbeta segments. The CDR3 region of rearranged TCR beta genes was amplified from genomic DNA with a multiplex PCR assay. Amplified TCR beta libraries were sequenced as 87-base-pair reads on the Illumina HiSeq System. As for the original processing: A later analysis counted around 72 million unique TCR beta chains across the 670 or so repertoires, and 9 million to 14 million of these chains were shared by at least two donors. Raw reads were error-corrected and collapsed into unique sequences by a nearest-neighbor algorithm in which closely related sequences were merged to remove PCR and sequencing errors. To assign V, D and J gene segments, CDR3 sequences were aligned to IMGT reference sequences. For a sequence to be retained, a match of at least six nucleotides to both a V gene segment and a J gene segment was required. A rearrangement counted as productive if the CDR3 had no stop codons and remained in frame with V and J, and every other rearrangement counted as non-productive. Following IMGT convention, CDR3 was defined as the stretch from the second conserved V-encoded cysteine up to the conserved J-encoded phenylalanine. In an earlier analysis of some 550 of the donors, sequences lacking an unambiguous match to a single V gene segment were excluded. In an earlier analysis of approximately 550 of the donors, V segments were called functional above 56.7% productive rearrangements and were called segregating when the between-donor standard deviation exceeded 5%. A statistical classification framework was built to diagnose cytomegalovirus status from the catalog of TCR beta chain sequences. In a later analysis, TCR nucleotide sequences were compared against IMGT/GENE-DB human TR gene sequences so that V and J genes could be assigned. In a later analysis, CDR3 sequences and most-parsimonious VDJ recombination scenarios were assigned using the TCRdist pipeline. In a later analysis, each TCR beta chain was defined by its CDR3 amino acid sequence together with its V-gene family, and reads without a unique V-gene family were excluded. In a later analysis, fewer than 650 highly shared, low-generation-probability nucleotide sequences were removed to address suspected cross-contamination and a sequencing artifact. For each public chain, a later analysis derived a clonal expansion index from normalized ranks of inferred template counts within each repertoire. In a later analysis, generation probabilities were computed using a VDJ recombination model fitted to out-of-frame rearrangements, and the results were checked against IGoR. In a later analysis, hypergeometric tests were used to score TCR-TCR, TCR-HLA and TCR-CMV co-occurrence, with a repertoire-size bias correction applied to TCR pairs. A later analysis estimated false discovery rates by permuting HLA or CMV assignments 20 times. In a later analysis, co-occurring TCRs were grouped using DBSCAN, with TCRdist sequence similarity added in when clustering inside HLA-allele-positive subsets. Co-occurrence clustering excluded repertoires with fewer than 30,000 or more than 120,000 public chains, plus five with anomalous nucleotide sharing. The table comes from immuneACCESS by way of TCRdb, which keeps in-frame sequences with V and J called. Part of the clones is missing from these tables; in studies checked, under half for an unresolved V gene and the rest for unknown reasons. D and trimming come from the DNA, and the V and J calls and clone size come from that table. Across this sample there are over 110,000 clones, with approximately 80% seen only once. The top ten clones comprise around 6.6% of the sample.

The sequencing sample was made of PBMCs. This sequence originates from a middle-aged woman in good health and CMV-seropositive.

The sequenced DNA: TGTGCCAGTAGGTGGACAGGAGGCACCGGGGAGCTGTTTTTT. This sequence encodes CASRWTGGTGELFF. The chain links TRBV19 with TRBJ2-2; 7 central nucleotides agree with TRBD1. The junction shows trimming of 6 bases on V and 4 bases on J, and the gene matches do not reach 5 bases of it. The germline V gene (reference sequence) supplies CDR1 LNHDA and CDR2 SQIVND. The CDR3, cysteine through phenylalanine, is 14 amino acids long. Just CDR3 DNA is preserved here, 42 bases in frame from base 1.